These T cell receptor beta chains were read from a single sample in a study of blood T cell repertoires in COVID-19. Profiled with immunoSEQ multiplex PCR; TCRdb holds only in-frame clones, not every one. The data show about 270,000 clones, approximately 88% seen once. The sequencing input was PBMCs or T cells enriched from blood (not recorded which). Receptors were obtained from a woman between 25 and 40 years old who had recovered from COVID-19. Both conserved end residues are part of each CDR3. D genes are given only for firm matches. Part of the rows lack a size; the others show once, few, many or a class for expanded clones.

DNA: TGTGCCAGCAGTGGTGGGGGGGACAGGGGATCAGATACGCAGTATTTT; CDR3: CASSGGGDRGSDTQYF; D: TRBD1; size: -; J: TRBJ2-3; V: TRBV9
DNA: TGTGCCAGCAGCACCGCCCTAGCGAATGAGCAGTTCTTC; CDR3: CASSTALANEQFF; D: -; size: once; J: TRBJ2-1; V: TRBV6-2/TRBV6-3
DNA: TGTGCCAGCAGCGTAGCCAACAGGGGGGGATATGGCTACACCTTC; CDR3: CASSVANRGGYGYTF; D: TRBD1; size: -; J: TRBJ1-2; V: TRBV9
DNA: TGTGCCAGTAGTATCCAGGGTGGATTTATTAACACTGAAGCTTTCTTT; CDR3: CASSIQGGFINTEAFF; D: -; size: -; J: TRBJ1-1; V: TRBV19
DNA: TGTGCCAGCAGTTCGCGGCAGGGGTCGTCTAACACTGAAGCTTTCTTT; CDR3: CASSSRQGSSNTEAFF; D: -; size: -; J: TRBJ1-1; V: TRBV27
DNA: TGTGCCAGCAGCGAGAGGAGCCTGTTTACTTCCTACAATGAGCAGTTCTTC; CDR3: CASSERSLFTSYNEQFF; D: -; size: -; J: TRBJ2-1; V: TRBV11-2
DNA: TGTGCCAGTAGTTCTCTAATCGACAGGGGGCACGAAGCTTTCTTT; CDR3: CASSSLIDRGHEAFF; D: TRBD1; size: few; J: TRBJ1-1; V: TRBV19
DNA: TGTGCCACCAGTGATTGGGGGACAGCGGGCTTTGAGCAGTTCTTC; CDR3: CATSDWGTAGFEQFF; D: -; size: -; J: TRBJ2-1; V: TRBV24-1
DNA: TGTGCCAGCAGCTTGGGGGCTGGCGAGCAGTACTTC; CDR3: CASSLGAGEQYF; D: -; size: -; J: TRBJ2-7; V: TRBV5-6
DNA: TGTGCCAGTAGTCGTCGTCCAGGGGATGGGCTAGCACCCCACACCCCGCAAGAGACCCAGTACTTC; CDR3: CASSRRPGDGLAPHTPQETQYF; D: -; size: -; J: TRBJ2-5; V: TRBV19
DNA: TGTGCCCGAGGATCTATTAACAGGGGAACAGGCACTGAAGCTTTCTTT; CDR3: CARGSINRGTGTEAFF; D: TRBD1; size: once; J: TRBJ1-1; V: TRBV30
DNA: TGCGCCAGCAGCCAAGCGGGGGGGCCAGTAGAGACCCAGTACTTC; CDR3: CASSQAGGPVETQYF; D: TRBD2; size: -; J: TRBJ2-5; V: TRBV4-1
DNA: TGTGCCAGCAGCTCCCCCGACAGCCGTGGAGAGACCCAGTACTTC; CDR3: CASSSPDSRGETQYF; D: -; size: -; J: TRBJ2-5; V: TRBV11-2
DNA: TGTGCCAGAAGCTTGATTGGACACTATTACGAGCAGTACTTC; CDR3: CARSLIGHYYEQYF; D: -; size: -; J: TRBJ2-7; V: TRBV5-3
DNA: TGTGCCAGCAGTCCACCGACTAGCGGGATCGCCGCAGATACGCAGTATTTT; CDR3: CASSPPTSGIAADTQYF; D: TRBD2; size: -; J: TRBJ2-3; V: TRBV27
DNA: TGTGCCAGCAGACCCGAGGGGGGGGTGGTCGGCTATGGCTACACCTTC; CDR3: CASRPEGGVVGYGYTF; D: -; size: -; J: TRBJ1-2; V: TRBV28
DNA: TGTGCCAGCAGCTTTGGCGGTTCCTACGAGCAGTACTTC; CDR3: CASSFGGSYEQYF; D: -; size: -; J: TRBJ2-7; V: TRBV13
DNA: TGTGCCAGCAGCTCGGGACTAGCGGGAGTGGTAGAGACCCAGTACTTC; CDR3: CASSSGLAGVVETQYF; D: TRBD2; size: -; J: TRBJ2-5; V: TRBV9
DNA: TGTGCCAGCAGTTACCGGCGGGGGACCCCCTACGAGCAGTACTTC; CDR3: CASSYRRGTPYEQYF; D: TRBD2; size: -; J: TRBJ2-7; V: TRBV6-5
DNA: TGTGCCAGCAGATTCCAGGGGGTTGGCTATGGCTACACCTTC; CDR3: CASRFQGVGYGYTF; D: TRBD1; size: -; J: TRBJ1-2; V: TRBV28
DNA: TGCGCCAGCAGCTTGGCCCCGGGTTCCTACGAGCAGTACTTC; CDR3: CASSLAPGSYEQYF; D: -; size: -; J: TRBJ2-7; V: TRBV5-1
DNA: TGTGCCAGCAGCTGGGACACAAACACTGAAGCTTTCTTT; CDR3: CASSWDTNTEAFF; D: -; size: -; J: TRBJ1-1; V: TRBV7-9
DNA: TGTGCCAGCACCCTAAACAGGGGAGAGACCCAGTACTTC; CDR3: CASTLNRGETQYF; D: TRBD1; size: -; J: TRBJ2-5; V: TRBV12-3/TRBV12-4
DNA: TGTGCCAGCAGTTCGGGACAGGGCAGGGGGCCCCAGCATTTT; CDR3: CASSSGQGRGPQHF; D: TRBD1; size: -; J: TRBJ1-5; V: TRBV5-8
DNA: TGTGCCACCAGCACCCCCCGGCTAGCGGGAGGGCCGACGGATACGCAGTATTTT; CDR3: CATSTPRLAGGPTDTQYF; D: TRBD2; size: -; J: TRBJ2-3; V: TRBV15
DNA: TGTGCCAGTAGTACCCCAATTGGAACGGAGGTCGGGGAGCTGTTTTTT; CDR3: CASSTPIGTEVGELFF; D: -; size: -; J: TRBJ2-2; V: TRBV19
DNA: TGTGCCAGCAGTTCCCCGGGGGGGAGGGCTGGAAACACCATATATTTT; CDR3: CASSSPGGRAGNTIYF; D: -; size: -; J: TRBJ1-3; V: TRBV28
DNA: TGTGCCAGCAGTTACCGACAGGCCTGGGGCTACACCTTC; CDR3: CASSYRQAWGYTF; D: -; size: -; J: TRBJ1-2; V: TRBV6-5